A selection of T cell receptor beta chains follows, all from one sample in a study of CD8 T cells in Susac syndrome. One entry per CDR3 protein, called by TCRdb with MiXCR from the immunoSEQ multiplex PCR reads. Of about 140,000 distinct CDR3 sequences detected, under 97% appear once; the ten largest clones hold 0.084%. Sequencing used CD4+ T cells from PBMCs. These receptors were collected from a human donor with Susac syndrome. Both conserved end residues are part of each CDR3.

V: TRBV29-1; CDR3: CSVGSSGQPQHF
V: TRBV3-1; CDR3: CASSPGYRADTQYF
V: TRBV4-1; CDR3: CASSQGRAAAAKNIQYF
V: TRBV28; CDR3: CASQTPGGPGQPQHF
V: TRBV18; CDR3: CASSWPQTDTQYF
V: TRBV9; CDR3: CASSVAEGGAAGAF
V: TRBV29-1; CDR3: CSVVTSGRAPYNEQFF
V: TRBV7-9; CDR3: CASSLSSVQETQYF
V: TRBV14; CDR3: CASSHTNEKLFF
V: TRBV7-3; CDR3: CASSLTGGTGAYEQYF
V: TRBV12-3/TRBV12-4; CDR3: CASRTGTGPETQYF
V: TRBV29-1; CDR3: CSVVFDSRSGNTIYF
V: TRBV11-2; CDR3: CASGYNEQFF
V: TRBV20-1; CDR3: CSARPNRGVSNQPQHF
V: TRBV29-1; CDR3: CSVGAPPFEETQYF
V: TRBV7-9; CDR3: CASSLKGRETQYF
V: TRBV20-1; CDR3: CSASDRGRGNTIYF
V: TRBV11-3; CDR3: CASSPRTGPGNEQFF
V: TRBV2; CDR3: CASSYDQSSGANVLTF
V: TRBV21-1; CDR3: CASSKGDKLSNQPQHF
V: TRBV7-3; CDR3: CASSSSGGGNNEQFF
V: TRBV18; CDR3: CASSPPNFGDSYEQYF
V: TRBV6-5; CDR3: CASSYSITGELFF
V: TRBV2; CDR3: CASTPLEGGTDTQYF
V: TRBV18; CDR3: CASSLPVYNEQFF
V: TRBV29-1; CDR3: CSVELAGAYEQYF